A selection of T cell receptor beta chains follows, all from one sample in a study of patients and donors after allogeneic stem cell transplantation. Each CDR3 protein gets one entry after TCRdb re-called the RT-PCR reads with MiXCR. The sample lists about 410,000 distinct CDR3 sequences; 15% to 20% were seen once. The sample consisted of blood, either unsorted or a sorted T cell fraction (not recorded which). All receptors derive from a human donor who was either an allogeneic HSCT recipient or a stem cell or donor lymphocyte infusion donor (not recorded which). It is not recorded whose cells these are; they may come from a transplant donor. The CDR3 runs from the conserved cysteine through the conserved F or W. D genes are given only for firm matches. Clone sizes are given selectively: once, few, many, or a class where the clone is expanded.

D gene	clone size	V gene	J gene	CDR3 DNA	CDR3 protein
TRBD1	.	TRBV5-1	TRBJ1-4	TGCGCCAGCAGCCGGGACAGAGCTACGAATGGTGAAAAACTGTTTTTT	CASSRDRATNGEKLFF
.	.	TRBV20-1	TRBJ1-5	TGCAGTGCTAGAGGCGGGAAGGGGCAGCCCCAGCATTTT	CSARGGKGQPQHF
.	.	TRBV19	TRBJ1-4	TGTGCCAGTAGTAGCCGGGACAACGGAAAACTGTTTTTT	CASSSRDNGKLFF
.	few	TRBV20-1	TRBJ1-6	TGCAGTGCTAGAGATGACGACAGAGCTAATTCACCCCTCCACTTT	CSARDDDRANSPLHF
TRBD2	few	TRBV9	TRBJ2-3	TGTGCCAGCAGTACAGCGGGAGGGGTGAGCCGGCAGTATTTT	CASSTAGGVSRQYF
.	few	TRBV5-1	TRBJ2-1	TGCGCCAGCAGCTTTGGGTTTAACGATGAGCAGTTCTTC	CASSFGFNDEQFF
TRBD1	.	TRBV2	TRBJ2-7	TGTGCCAACATAGAATCCAAGGACAGGAGCTCCTACGAGCAGTACTTC	CANIESKDRSSYEQYF
.	few	TRBV24-1	TRBJ2-1	TGTGCCACCAGTGATTTCGGCAATGAGCAGTTCTTC	CATSDFGNEQFF
.	.	TRBV3-1	TRBJ1-1	TGTGCCAGCAGCCAAGGATTGGGTAGGGGAGCTTTCTTT	CASSQGLGRGAFF
.	.	TRBV5-5	TRBJ2-5	TGTGCCAGCAGCCCTCAGTCCCGGTCGGGGGAGACCCAGTACTTC	CASSPQSRSGETQYF
TRBD1	.	TRBV7-2	TRBJ1-2	TGTGCCAGCAGCCCGCGACAGGGGGGTGGTGGCTACACCTTC	CASSPRQGGGGYTF